Listed here are 11 T cell receptor beta chains from one sample, sequenced in a study of blood T cells in healthy people across ages. A second PCR, run for 7 to 11 cycles, used a sample-barcoded 5' primer plus a J-beta primer mix. TCRdb used MiXCR to reprocess the 5' RACE reads, holding one entry per CDR3 protein. The data show approximately 800,000 distinct CDR3 sequences, just over 55% seen once. Specimen: blood. Receptor source: a man between 35 and 55 years old in good health.

V gene TRBV11-3 combines with J gene TRBJ2-5; D not resolved. Trimming left V 0 bases short and J 2 bases short, with 10 bases between. This CDR3 comprises 15 residues. Germline CDR1 reads SGHNT; CDR2 reads YENEEA. The CDR3 reads CASSLDLRGQETQYF. In nucleotides, the CDR3 is TGTGCCAGCAGCTTAGATCTCAGAGGACAAGAGACCCAGTACTTC.

The genes are TRBV7-8 and TRBJ2-7; 8 bases are shared with TRBD2. Looked up from germline, CDR1 is SGHVS and CDR2 is FQNEAQ. This CDR3 comprises 14 residues. J gave up 4 bases and V 3 bases, and 5 bases lay outside the gene matches. In nucleotides, the CDR3 is TGTGCCAGCAGCTTCCTACTAGCGGATTACGAGCAGTACTTC. Encoded protein: CASSFLLADYEQYF.

Only a few counts were recorded for this clonotype. V gene TRBV12-3 or TRBV12-4 combines with J gene TRBJ2-3; TRBD1 matches 7 bases. This CDR3 is built from 15 residues. The V and J ends lost 6 bases and 0 bases, in that order; junction bases with no gene match: 6. CDR3 sequence reads: CASRSTGFSTDTQYF. Here the CDR3 DNA reads TGTGCCAGCAGGTCGACAGGGTTTAGCACAGATACGCAGTATTTT.

This chain connects TRBV7-2 to TRBJ2-1; the D is unclear. The CDR3 consists of 12 residues. CDR1 and CDR2 from the germline V gene are SGHTA and FQGNSA. Trimming removed 3 bases from V and 8 bases from J, with 8 bases in between. DNA of the CDR3: TGTGCCAGCAGCTTTGCGGCCTATGAGCAGTTCTTC. As protein: CASSFAAYEQFF.

The CDR3 spells CASSLDVGTEQFF. As DNA, the CDR3 is TGTGCCAGCAGCTTGGATGTAGGGACTGAGCAGTTCTTC. The chain is built from TRBV6-5 and TRBJ2-1; D may be TRBD1 or TRBD2 (5 bases each). There are 13 residues in the CDR3. The V end lost 6 bases, the J end lost 9 bases, and 15 bases lay between the germline ends. Per germline, CDR1 MNHEY and CDR2 SVGAGI.

This chain joins TRBV4-3 and TRBJ2-7; no firm D call. Germline V lookup: CDR1 LGHNA, CDR2 YSLEER. This CDR3 comprises 14 residues. Trimming left V 0 bases short and J 6 bases short, with 12 bases between. The CDR3: CASSQETATGEQYF. As DNA, the CDR3 is TGCGCCAGCAGCCAAGAAACGGCGACTGGCGAGCAGTACTTC.

V is TRBV20-1 and J is TRBJ2-1, with 10 nucleotides matching TRBD1. V lost 4 bases, J lost 7 bases, and 10 bases stayed unmatched. There are 15 residues in the CDR3. The V gene's germline CDR1 is DFQATT and CDR2 SNEGSKA (reference sequence). The CDR3 protein is CSAIGTGAFMNEQFF. CDR3 nucleotides: TGCAGTGCTATAGGGACAGGGGCCTTCATGAATGAGCAGTTCTTC.

The chain links TRBV11-3 to TRBJ2-6; D might be TRBD1 (6 bases). Per the germline V gene, CDR1 is SGHNT and CDR2 is YENEEA. V shed 5 bases and J shed 0 bases, with 26 bases lying between them. The CDR3 extends over 21 amino acids. The DNA of the CDR3 is TGTGCCAGCAGCGCAAACGACAGGCTCAAAGGAGATAGCTCTGGGGCCAACGTCCTGACTTTC. Its protein product is CASSANDRLKGDSSGANVLTF.

This clonotype turned up a few times. The rearrangement uses TRBV7-9 and TRBJ2-3; TRBD2 matches 10 bases. The CDR3 spans 19 residues. Germline V gene lookup returns CDR1 SEHNR and CDR2 FQNEAQ (reference sequence). Trimming removed 5 bases from V and 5 bases from J; junction bases left unmatched: 19. CDR3 DNA sequence: TGTGCCAGCAGCACCACAACAGATACTAGCGGGAACGACTTAGATACGCAGTATTTT. Protein product: CASSTTTDTSGNDLDTQYF. Filled out from reference TRBV7-9 and TRBJ2-3, the complete variable domain reads DTGVSQNPRHKITKRGQNVTFRCDPISEHNRLYWYRQTLGQGPEFLTYFQNEAQLEKSRLLSDRFSAERPKGSFSTLEIQRTEQGDSAMYLCASSTTTDTSGNDLDTQYFGPGTRLTVL.

This chain connects TRBV28 to TRBJ1-2; weak D call: TRBD1 (5 bases). V gave up 5 bases and J gave up 0 bases, with 13 bases separating them. Germline values: CDR1 MDHEN, CDR2 SYDVKM. The CDR3 consists of 15 residues. This chain's CDR3 is CASSPTGLANYGYTF. The CDR3 DNA reads as TGTGCCAGCAGTCCAACAGGTTTGGCTAACTATGGCTACACCTTC.

V is TRBV7-3 and J is TRBJ1-1; TRBD1 is a possible D gene (6 bases). The CDR3 runs 15 residues. V gave up 5 bases and J gave up 0 bases, with 13 bases separating them. CDR1 is SGHTA, CDR2 FQGTGA, per germline. The CDR3 protein is CASSQDDRMNTEAFF. In DNA form, the CDR3 reads TGTGCCAGCAGCCAAGACGACAGGATGAACACTGAAGCTTTCTTT. Full variable domain (outside the CDR3, taken from reference TRBV7-3 and TRBJ1-1): GAGVSQTPSNKVTEKGKYVELRCDPISGHTALYWYRQSLGQGPEFLIYFQGTGAADDSGLPNDRFFAVRPEGSVSTLKIQRTERGDSAVYLCASSQDDRMNTEAFFGQGTRLTVV.